This T cell receptor beta chain originates from a study of T cell clonality in common variable immunodeficiency. Notes on the study in general: Compared with controls, CVID subjects had fewer shared TCRbeta clones. Reportedly, TCR beta sequences from common variable immunodeficiency showed fewer deletions and N-nucleotide insertions.

Profiled with immunoSEQ multiplex PCR; TCRdb holds only in-frame clones, not every one. The repertoire consists of fewer than 12,000 clones, none detected only once. The germline V gene encodes CDR1 KGHSH and CDR2 LQKENI. This CDR3 region has 17 residues. V was cut by 3 bases and J by 2 bases, with 18 bases left in between. With respect to this clone: Its antigen is not known. The read terminates 3 residues ahead of where the CDR3 ends, so the germline J gene completes it.

V is TRBV18 and J is TRBJ2-3, with D tentatively TRBD2 (6 bases). The sequenced sample was peripheral blood mononuclear cells. The receptor comes from a human donor with common variable immunodeficiency. The CDR3 loop is CASSPRLGVKDTDTQYF. The DNA read from the CDR3 is TGTGCCAGCTCACCGAGACTAGGAGTTAAAGACACAGATACG.